This entry lists 14 T cell receptor beta chains sequenced from one sample in a study of blood T cell repertoires in COVID-19. Repertoires were generated with immunoSEQ multiplex PCR, while TCRdb's copy carries only in-frame clones and drops some. The data hold about 210,000 clones, with roughly 90% observed a single time. The specimen sequenced was PBMCs or T cells enriched from blood (not recorded which). The receptors were gathered from a woman aged 18-30 years who had recovered from COVID-19.

The chain uses TRBV7-6 and TRBJ2-5, with 7 bases fitting TRBD1. Germline CDR1 reads SGHVS; CDR2 reads FNYEAQ. The CDR3 sequence is 15 residues long. After removal of 5 bases from V and 5 bases from J, the junction contained 11 bases not matched to a gene. Written as DNA, the CDR3 is TGTGCCAGCAGCCAACCCGACAGGGCGTGGGAGACCCAGTACTTC. Translating gives CASSQPDRAWETQYF. Looking up the rest from reference TRBV7-6 and TRBJ2-5 gives the full variable domain: GAGVSQSPRYKVTKRGQDVALRCDPISGHVSLYWYRQALGQGPEFLTYFNYEAQQDKSGLPNDRFSAERPEGSISTLTIQRTEQRDSAMYRCASSQPDRAWETQYFGPGTRLLVL.

The V and J genes are TRBV6-1 and TRBJ1-4, with D perhaps matching TRBD1 (5 bases). Trimming stripped 1 base from V and 5 bases from J, with 20 bases between. This CDR3 spans 18 amino acids. Per the germline V gene, CDR1 is MNHNS and CDR2 is SASEGT. The CDR3 loop is CASSEVSVFGAPNEKLFF. Here the CDR3 DNA reads TGTGCCAGCAGTGAAGTTTCTGTTTTTGGGGCCCCGAATGAAAAACTGTTTTTT.

This clone was observed a single time. The chain has TRBV21-1 and TRBJ2-7; the D call of TRBD2 is as the table states it, not checked on the DNA. TRBV21-1 is a known pseudogene. The CDR3 has 14 residues. The CDR3 bases are TGTGCCAGCAGCGCTCGGAGGCCCTCCTACGAGCAGTACTTC. Translation: CASSARRPSYEQYF.

The chain combines TRBV30 with TRBJ1-2; 9 bases match TRBD1. The length of the CDR3 is 17 residues. J was trimmed by 4 bases and V by 0 bases; bases with no gene match: 12. Germline lookup yields CDR1 GTSNPN and CDR2 SVGIG (reference sequence). CDR3 sequence (DNA): TGTGCCTGGAGTGTAGGGGGACAGGGCCCCGGCGGCTATGGCTACACCTTC. This codes for CAWSVGGQGPGGYGYTF.

The chain employs TRBV19 and TRBJ1-2; 8 positions match TRBD1. V dropped 4 bases and J dropped 2; count of bases not matched to a gene: 6. The CDR3 sequence is 15 residues long. Per germline, CDR1 LNHDA and CDR2 SQIVND (reference sequence). This CDR3 reads CASSRDRQGNYGYTF. Written as DNA, the CDR3 is TGTGCCAGTAGTAGGGACAGACAGGGGAACTATGGCTACACCTTC.

This clone occurred once. The V gene is TRBV5-1, the J gene TRBJ2-1; maybe TRBD2 (5 bases). The CDR3 runs 11 residues. Trimming pared 0 bases from V and 12 bases from J, leaving 7 bases between. The germline V gene encodes CDR1 SGHRS and CDR2 YFSETQ. The CDR3: CASSLGERQFF. The CDR3 bases are TGCGCCAGCAGCTTGGGGGAGAGGCAGTTCTTC.

The chain links TRBV18 to TRBJ1-1, with TRBD1 matching over 7 bases. Germline trimming cut 6 bases from V and 1 base from J; bases unmatched to any gene: 14. CDR1 and CDR2 from the germline V gene are KGHSH and LQKENI. CDR3 length: 17 residues. The CDR3 loop reads CASSRQGSLGTNTEAFF. The CDR3 DNA follows: TGTGCCAGCTCGAGACAGGGCTCTCTAGGGACGAACACTGAAGCTTTCTTT.

The CDR3 reads CASSVDLSRTGTEAFF. CDR3 sequence (DNA): TGTGCCAGCAGCGTAGACTTGTCCAGGACGGGGACTGAAGCTTTCTTT. V usage is TRBV9 and J usage is TRBJ1-1, with unresolved D. Germline V gene lookup returns CDR1 SGDLS and CDR2 YYNGEE. The CDR3 covers 16 residues. V shed 0 bases and J shed 5 bases, with 17 bases lying between them.

The rearrangement links TRBV12-5 to TRBJ1-5; tentatively, D is TRBD1 (6 bases). The ends were cut back, 2 bases at V and 6 bases at J, with 8 bases in the middle. Per the germline V gene, CDR1 is LGHNT and CDR2 is FRNRAP. CDR3 length: 13 residues. The CDR3 reads CASGLQQGQPQHF. CDR3 bases: TGTGCTAGTGGTTTGCAACAGGGTCAGCCCCAGCATTTT.

This chain links TRBV19 with TRBJ1-2; D not certain. Germline-derived CDR1 and CDR2 are LNHDA and SQIVND (reference sequence). This CDR3 is 11 amino acids long. Deletions cut 10 bases from V and 5 bases from J, with 11 bases between. The CDR3 here is CATVTNYGYTF. As DNA, the CDR3 is TGTGCCACCGTGACAAATTATGGCTACACCTTC.

J is TRBJ2-3 and V is TRBV3-1 (or the pseudogene TRBV3-2); 8 bases agree with TRBD2. CDR3 length: 16 residues. Germline CDR1 reads LGHDT; CDR2 reads YNNKEL (reference sequence). V lost 2 bases and J lost 5; bases outside the gene matches: 9. The CDR3 loop is CASSQYGLAGEDTQYF. In DNA, the CDR3 is TGTGCCAGCAGCCAATATGGGCTAGCGGGCGAAGATACGCAGTATTTT.

This chain joins TRBV30 and TRBJ2-5; 9 bases line up with TRBD2. Germline V gene lookup returns CDR1 GTSNPN and CDR2 SVGIG (reference sequence). The CDR3 extends over 14 amino acids. Germline trimming cut 2 bases from V and 5 bases from J; bases unmatched to any gene: 6. The CDR3 reads CAWSRRGGLETQYF. The CDR3 DNA reads TGTGCCTGGAGTAGGCGGGGGGGCCTTGAGACCCAGTACTTC.

J is TRBJ1-2 and V is TRBV2, with 8 bases identical to TRBD1. The trim removed 4 bases at V and 2 bases at J, leaving 3 bases unmatched. Germline V CDR1 and CDR2: SNHLY, FYNNEI. This CDR3 has 14 residues. The CDR3 coding sequence is TGTGCCAGCAGTGTGACAGGGGCAAACTATGGCTACACCTTC. Amino acid sequence: CASSVTGANYGYTF.

This rearrangement joins TRBV2 to TRBJ1-2; D gene ambiguous. This CDR3 is built from 12 residues. Looked up from germline, CDR1 is SNHLY and CDR2 is FYNNEI. The ends were cut back, 5 bases at V and 4 bases at J, with 8 bases in the middle. DNA of the CDR3: TGTGCCAGCAGTTCCAGCGCCTATGGCTACACCTTC. It yields the protein CASSSSAYGYTF.